These T cell receptor beta chains were read from a single sample in a study of T cells in Graves' hyperthyroidism and ophthalmopathy. TCRdb reprocessed the multiplex PCR reads with MiXCR, giving one entry per CDR3 protein. Counted here are 200,000 to 250,000 distinct CDR3 sequences, about 24% occurring once; the ten biggest clones make up under 40%. The sample comprised blood. These receptors came from a woman in her 40s with Graves' ophthalmopathy. Both conserved end residues are part of each CDR3. A D gene is named only where the DNA matches it firmly.

j_call v_call d_call cdr3_length cdr3_aa
TRBJ2-7 TRBV12-3/TRBV12-4 NA 13 CASSFQGPYEQYF
TRBJ2-7 TRBV10-3 NA 12 CASSTGYFEQYF
TRBJ2-7 TRBV20-1 TRBD2 16 CSAPRLAGLSSYEQYF
TRBJ2-7 TRBV24-1 TRBD2 17 CASSQGPSGRYTYEQYF
TRBJ2-7 TRBV20-1 TRBD2 15 CSARDIAGRSYEQYF
TRBJ2-2 TRBV10-3 NA 16 CAISTFGTGNTGELFF
TRBJ1-5 TRBV28 NA 14 CASSLGLSNQPQHF
TRBJ1-1 TRBV12-3/TRBV12-4 NA 14 CASRTGIRTTEAFF
TRBJ2-7 TRBV5-1 NA 16 CASSSVDSSLSYEQYF
TRBJ1-1 TRBV6-5 NA 14 CASSNLISDTEAFF
TRBJ2-7 TRBV11-3 TRBD1 16 CASSLRTGDSSYEQYF
TRBJ1-1 TRBV6-5 NA 13 CASSYYSNTEAFF
TRBJ2-7 TRBV6-2/TRBV6-3 NA 15 CASSQLQGQRGEQYF
TRBJ1-3 TRBV28 NA 15 CASSLSQGSGNTIYF
TRBJ2-2 TRBV28 TRBD2 15 CASSLSSGGAGELFF
TRBJ1-1 TRBV20-1 TRBD1 14 CSARSGTGFLGAFF
TRBJ1-2 TRBV28 TRBD1 15 CASSLGGGQGKGYTF
TRBJ2-7 TRBV6-5 NA 11 CASRTNYEQYF
TRBJ1-2 TRBV24-1 NA 13 CATSDPGAYGYTF
TRBJ2-3 TRBV30 NA 14 CAWSRSGPTDTQYF
TRBJ1-2 TRBV7-2 NA 12 CASSQPNNGYTF
TRBJ2-5 TRBV20-1 TRBD2 15 CSASPTPGGKETQYF
TRBJ2-4 TRBV6-5 TRBD1 16 CASRGFGGTALDIQYF
TRBJ2-7 TRBV19 TRBD2 16 CASSMSSGGPLYEQYF
TRBJ1-6 TRBV6-5 NA 15 CASSYSRGVGSPLHF
TRBJ2-5 TRBV2 TRBD2 15 CASSETSGGQETQYF
TRBJ2-2 TRBV11-2 TRBD1 14 CASNFGTGTGELFF
TRBJ2-7 TRBV4-1 NA 14 CASSQAEVSYEQYF
TRBJ2-5 TRBV10-3 TRBD2 17 CAISERRGAGIQETQYF
TRBJ2-7 TRBV4-1 NA 15 CASSHYSTGDYEQYF
TRBJ1-1 TRBV28 TRBD1 15 CASTPNDRVYTEAFF
TRBJ2-6 TRBV18 TRBD1 19 CASSRNPGQGKSGANVLTF
TRBJ1-1 TRBV19 NA 14 CASSIDRSSKVGFF
TRBJ1-3 TRBV7-2 NA 15 CASSLSRSWGNTIYF
TRBJ1-5 TRBV28 NA 12 CASNSRVQPQHF
TRBJ1-2 TRBV30 NA 11 CAWSGGYGYTF
TRBJ1-1 TRBV5-1 NA 15 CASSLLRGLETEAFF
TRBJ1-1 TRBV5-6 NA 13 CASTLWGNTEAFF
TRBJ1-6 TRBV9 NA 14 CASSERLYNSPLHF
TRBJ1-2 TRBV3-1 TRBD1 16 CASSHSPGQGDYGYTF
TRBJ2-7 TRBV6-1 NA 14 CASSTGRGAYEQYF
TRBJ2-7 TRBV12-3/TRBV12-4 TRBD1 14 CASSLGTGRYEQYF
TRBJ2-2 TRBV28 NA 15 CASSLVGGRTGELFF
TRBJ1-2 TRBV6-1 TRBD1 13 CASSRDRKYGYTF
TRBJ2-3 TRBV7-2 NA 12 CASSLGTDTQYF
TRBJ2-7 TRBV30 NA 11 CAWASGYEQYF
TRBJ1-2 TRBV6-5 NA 14 CASTYLRGNYGYTF
TRBJ2-2 TRBV6-1 NA 14 CASPVGSQPGELFF
TRBJ2-7 TRBV11-2 NA 17 CASSSRGKGQRGGEQYF